The T cell receptor (beta chain) under discussion was sequenced for a study of PD-1 blockade in classical Hodgkin lymphoma. About the study: Patients were given intravenous nivolumab, 3 mg/kg, every 2 weeks. General study findings and limits: Relative to healthy donors, newly diagnosed patients reportedly had lower baseline TCR diversity, which was reported as lower still in relapsed/refractory patients. The study found that TCR diversity rose significantly by C4D1 in CD4+ but not CD8+ cells. When nivolumab was started under 1 year after ASCT, patients were excluded.

In germline, CDR1 is SGDLS, CDR2 YYNGEE. The CDR3 sequence is 14 residues long. Trimming stripped 1 base from V and 3 bases from J, with 10 bases between. A word on this clone: Its matching antigen is unknown.

Clones were sequenced by immunoSEQ multiplex PCR, and TCRdb holds only the in-frame ones, with some missing. The sample yields 55,000 to 75,000 clones, about 70% seen once. Autologous stem cell transplantation was followed by relapse in every patient, and brentuximab vedotin exposure varied. The V and J genes are TRBV9 and TRBJ1-2; maybe TRBD1 (5 bases). This specimen was peripheral blood mononuclear cells (PBMCs), taken before the second cycle of nivolumab. This clonotype was obtained from a human donor with classical Hodgkin lymphoma. Written as DNA, the CDR3 is TGTGCCAGCAGCGTAACCGGGACGGACTATGGCTACACCTTC. Encoded protein: CASSVTGTDYGYTF.